This TCR beta chain was found in a study of shared clonotypes between healthy human individuals. Study at large: Used for every donor were three CD4 naive, three CD4 memory, two CD8 naive and one CD8 memory plate. Notes on the study in general: The rarefaction results pointed to incomplete sorted-subset sequencing despite large depth. Memory subsets had estimated richness that was generally smaller than that of naive subsets.

TCRdb's copy holds only in-frame clones and misses some; the assay was immunoSEQ multiplex PCR. Of approximately 1.5 million clones listed, under 99% are singletons. Looked up from germline, CDR1 is ENHRY and CDR2 is SYGVKD. V was clipped by 0 bases and J by 7 bases, with 9 bases between them. The CDR3 has 14 residues. It was into CD45RA+ naive and CD45RA-negative memory subsets that the CD4+ cells were split. Turning to this clone: Its specificity is unknown.

The specimen was naive CD4+ T cells sorted from blood. Subset reported: CD45RA+ positively selected. The clonotype originates from a young man in good health. The V gene is TRBV10-3, the J gene TRBJ1-4; no firm D call. The CDR3 DNA reads as TGTGCCATCAGTGAGTCTGGGCAGCCTGAAAAACTGTTTTTT. Protein sequence: CAISESGQPEKLFF.